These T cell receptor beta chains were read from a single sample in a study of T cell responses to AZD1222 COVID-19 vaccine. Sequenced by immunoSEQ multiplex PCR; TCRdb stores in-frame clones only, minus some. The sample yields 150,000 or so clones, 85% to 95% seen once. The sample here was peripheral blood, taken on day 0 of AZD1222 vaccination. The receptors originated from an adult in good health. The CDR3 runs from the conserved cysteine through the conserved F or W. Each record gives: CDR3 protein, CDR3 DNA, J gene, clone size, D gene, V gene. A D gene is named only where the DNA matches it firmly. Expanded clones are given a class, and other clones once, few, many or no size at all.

cdr3_aa: CASKKALWGHSLYEQFF; cdr3_nt: TGTGCCAGCAAAAAGGCCCTCTGGGGCCACTCCCTATATGAGCAGTTCTTC; j_call: TRBJ2-1; clone_size: .; d_call: .; v_call: TRBV28
cdr3_aa: CASRIGTAETYEQYF; cdr3_nt: TGTGCCAGCAGAATCGGGACAGCCGAAACCTACGAGCAGTACTTC; j_call: TRBJ2-7; clone_size: .; d_call: TRBD1; v_call: TRBV11-2
cdr3_aa: CASSTYPSGDYEQYF; cdr3_nt: TGTGCCAGCAGTACGTACCCTAGCGGGGACTACGAGCAGTACTTC; j_call: TRBJ2-7; clone_size: .; d_call: TRBD2; v_call: TRBV6-2/TRBV6-3
cdr3_aa: CASSQDRGTGVNTGELFF; cdr3_nt: TGTGCCAGCAGCCAAGATCGCGGTACGGGGGTGAACACCGGGGAGCTGTTTTTT; j_call: TRBJ2-2; clone_size: .; d_call: .; v_call: TRBV14
cdr3_aa: CASSMTIQETQYF; cdr3_nt: TGTGCCAGTAGTATGACGATTCAAGAGACCCAGTACTTC; j_call: TRBJ2-5; clone_size: .; d_call: .; v_call: TRBV19
cdr3_aa: CASSEGVTFYGYTF; cdr3_nt: TGTGCCAGCAGTGAAGGTGTCACCTTCTATGGCTACACCTTC; j_call: TRBJ1-2; clone_size: once; d_call: .; v_call: TRBV2
cdr3_aa: CASHKFDSPYGYTF; cdr3_nt: TGTGCCAGTCATAAATTCGACAGCCCTTATGGCTACACCTTC; j_call: TRBJ1-2; clone_size: .; d_call: .; v_call: TRBV19
cdr3_aa: CASSLDGRGGLYEQYF; cdr3_nt: TGTGCCAGCAGCTTAGATGGGCGGGGGGGCCTCTACGAGCAGTACTTC; j_call: TRBJ2-7; clone_size: .; d_call: TRBD2; v_call: TRBV7-2
cdr3_aa: CASSRDREGQPQHF; cdr3_nt: TGTGCCAGTAGCCGGGACAGGGAAGGTCAGCCCCAGCATTTT; j_call: TRBJ1-5; clone_size: .; d_call: TRBD1; v_call: TRBV19
cdr3_aa: CASSMLRTVTSYEQYF; cdr3_nt: TGTGCCAGTAGTATGTTGCGGACAGTGACCTCCTACGAGCAGTACTTC; j_call: TRBJ2-7; clone_size: .; d_call: .; v_call: TRBV19
cdr3_aa: CASSEITEAFF; cdr3_nt: TGTGCCAGCAGTGAGATTACTGAAGCTTTCTTT; j_call: TRBJ1-1; clone_size: .; d_call: .; v_call: TRBV6-1
cdr3_aa: CATSRVRDGRWAFF; cdr3_nt: TGTGCCACCAGCAGAGTTCGGGACGGCCGGTGGGCTTTCTTT; j_call: TRBJ1-1; clone_size: few; d_call: .; v_call: TRBV15
cdr3_aa: CASSPSSYNSPLHF; cdr3_nt: TGTGCCAGCAGTCCGAGCTCCTATAATTCACCCCTCCACTTT; j_call: TRBJ1-6; clone_size: .; d_call: .; v_call: TRBV6-5
cdr3_aa: CASSFRSVVYGYTF; cdr3_nt: TGTGCCAGCAGCTTCCGTTCTGTAGTCTATGGCTACACCTTC; j_call: TRBJ1-2; clone_size: .; d_call: .; v_call: TRBV7-2
cdr3_aa: CASSPLGGQPQHF; cdr3_nt: TGTGCCAGCAGCCCCCTGGGTGGGCAGCCCCAGCATTTT; j_call: TRBJ1-5; clone_size: .; d_call: .; v_call: TRBV6-5
cdr3_aa: CASSLDLRDRGMYNSPLHF; cdr3_nt: TGTGCCAGCAGCTTAGACCTCCGGGACAGGGGGATGTATAATTCACCCCTCCACTTT; j_call: TRBJ1-6; clone_size: .; d_call: TRBD1; v_call: TRBV7-8
cdr3_aa: CASSPTLRGGSDTQYF; cdr3_nt: TGTGCCAGCAGTCCCACTCTACGGGGTGGGTCAGATACGCAGTATTTT; j_call: TRBJ2-3; clone_size: .; d_call: .; v_call: TRBV28
cdr3_aa: CASSMTAPGANVLTF; cdr3_nt: TGTGCCAGCAGCATGACAGCCCCTGGGGCCAACGTCCTGACTTTC; j_call: TRBJ2-6; clone_size: .; d_call: .; v_call: TRBV5-4
cdr3_aa: CASSLAEGAEAFF; cdr3_nt: TGCGCCAGCAGCCTAGCCGAGGGGGCTGAAGCTTTCTTT; j_call: TRBJ1-1; clone_size: .; d_call: .; v_call: TRBV5-1
cdr3_aa: CASSQFCPDRGSYNEQFF; cdr3_nt: TGCGCCAGCAGTCAATTTTGTCCGGACAGGGGGTCCTACAATGAGCAGTTCTTC; j_call: TRBJ2-1; clone_size: .; d_call: TRBD1; v_call: TRBV23-1
cdr3_aa: CASSPTLQGPNQPQHF; cdr3_nt: TGTGCCAGCAGCCCCACCTTACAGGGACCCAATCAGCCCCAGCATTTT; j_call: TRBJ1-5; clone_size: .; d_call: .; v_call: TRBV7-6
cdr3_aa: CASSQVTVFVASAREGTDTQYF; cdr3_nt: TGTGCCAGCAGCCAAGTGACCGTCTTTGTTGCGTCGGCCAGGGAAGGCACAGATACGCAGTATTTT; j_call: TRBJ2-3; clone_size: once; d_call: .; v_call: TRBV4-2
cdr3_aa: CASSEDYANEQFF; cdr3_nt: TGTGCCAGCAGTGAGGACTATGCCAATGAGCAGTTCTTC; j_call: TRBJ2-1; clone_size: .; d_call: .; v_call: TRBV2
cdr3_aa: CASSIVGMGVGELFF; cdr3_nt: TGTGCCAGTAGTATCGTCGGGATGGGGGTCGGGGAGCTGTTTTTT; j_call: TRBJ2-2; clone_size: .; d_call: .; v_call: TRBV19
cdr3_aa: CASSLGPLSGNTIYF; cdr3_nt: TGTGCCAGCAGCCTGGGACCTCTCTCTGGAAACACCATATATTTT; j_call: TRBJ1-3; clone_size: .; d_call: .; v_call: TRBV7-9
cdr3_aa: CASMEDRGNTEAFF; cdr3_nt: TGTGCCAGCATGGAGGACAGGGGGAACACTGAAGCTTTCTTT; j_call: TRBJ1-1; clone_size: .; d_call: TRBD1; v_call: TRBV5-4
cdr3_aa: CASSPKQVYEQYF; cdr3_nt: TGTGCCAGCAGCCCGAAGCAGGTATACGAGCAGTACTTC; j_call: TRBJ2-7; clone_size: .; d_call: .; v_call: TRBV27
cdr3_aa: CASSNDGSNGYTF; cdr3_nt: TGTGCCAGCAGTAACGACGGATCTAATGGCTACACCTTC; j_call: TRBJ1-2; clone_size: .; d_call: .; v_call: TRBV6-5
cdr3_aa: CASSLANHLFKLSTEAFF; cdr3_nt: TGTGCCAGCAGCTTAGCCAACCACCTTTTTAAGTTGAGCACTGAAGCTTTCTTT; j_call: TRBJ1-1; clone_size: .; d_call: .; v_call: TRBV11-2
cdr3_aa: CASSSQGSSNEKLFF; cdr3_nt: TGTGCCAGCAGCTCTCAAGGTTCATCGAATGAAAAACTGTTTTTT; j_call: TRBJ1-4; clone_size: .; d_call: .; v_call: TRBV7-2
cdr3_aa: CASSSGVSTEAFF; cdr3_nt: TGTGCCAGCAGTTCCGGAGTAAGCACTGAAGCTTTCTTT; j_call: TRBJ1-1; clone_size: .; d_call: .; v_call: TRBV12-3/TRBV12-4
cdr3_aa: CASKIRDRANGELFF; cdr3_nt: TGTGCCAGCAAAATCCGGGACAGGGCGAACGGGGAGCTGTTTTTT; j_call: TRBJ2-2; clone_size: once; d_call: TRBD1; v_call: TRBV28
cdr3_aa: CASGSRADITDTQYF; cdr3_nt: TGTGCCAGCGGGAGCCGAGCGGATATAACAGATACGCAGTATTTT; j_call: TRBJ2-3; clone_size: .; d_call: .; v_call: TRBV25-1
cdr3_aa: CASSLDSSSSYNEQFF; cdr3_nt: TGTGCCAGCAGCCTGGACAGTTCCAGCTCCTACAATGAGCAGTTCTTC; j_call: TRBJ2-1; clone_size: .; d_call: .; v_call: TRBV28
cdr3_aa: CASSEGQGDYGYTF; cdr3_nt: TGTGCCAGCAGCGAGGGACAGGGGGACTATGGCTACACCTTC; j_call: TRBJ1-2; clone_size: .; d_call: TRBD1; v_call: TRBV9
cdr3_aa: CASSLPGHRFGEQYF; cdr3_nt: TGTGCCAGCAGTCTGCCGGGACACCGGTTTGGGGAGCAGTACTTC; j_call: TRBJ2-7; clone_size: once; d_call: .; v_call: TRBV6-2/TRBV6-3
cdr3_aa: CASSSFGGTAYQETQYF; cdr3_nt: TGTGCCAGCAGTTCCTTTGGCGGGACAGCGTACCAAGAGACCCAGTACTTC; j_call: TRBJ2-5; clone_size: .; d_call: .; v_call: TRBV28
cdr3_aa: CASSLTLGQGPTDTQYF; cdr3_nt: TGTGCCAGCAGCTTAACCTTGGGACAGGGGCCCACAGATACGCAGTATTTT; j_call: TRBJ2-3; clone_size: .; d_call: TRBD1; v_call: TRBV7-9
cdr3_aa: CASSQVGTALNTEAFF; cdr3_nt: TGTGCCAGCAGCCAAGTCGGGACAGCCCTGAACACTGAAGCTTTCTTT; j_call: TRBJ1-1; clone_size: .; d_call: TRBD1; v_call: TRBV4-2
cdr3_aa: CASSIGQGNYGYTF; cdr3_nt: TGTGCCAGTAGTATAGGCCAGGGCAACTATGGCTACACCTTC; j_call: TRBJ1-2; clone_size: .; d_call: .; v_call: TRBV19
cdr3_aa: CATLGGYNSPLHF; cdr3_nt: TGTGCCACTCTGGGCGGTTATAATTCACCCCTCCACTTT; j_call: TRBJ1-6; clone_size: .; d_call: .; v_call: TRBV6-5
cdr3_aa: CASSFTAGTGPYGYTF; cdr3_nt: TGTGCCAGCAGCTTCACCGCCGGGACAGGGCCCTATGGCTACACCTTC; j_call: TRBJ1-2; clone_size: .; d_call: TRBD1; v_call: TRBV7-9
cdr3_aa: CASRETDSYEQYF; cdr3_nt: TGCGCCAGCAGAGAAACCGACTCCTACGAGCAGTACTTC; j_call: TRBJ2-7; clone_size: .; d_call: .; v_call: TRBV5-1
cdr3_aa: CAWRGYNEQFF; cdr3_nt: TGTGCCTGGAGGGGTTACAATGAGCAGTTCTTC; j_call: TRBJ2-1; clone_size: once; d_call: .; v_call: TRBV30
cdr3_aa: CSATDRAGETQYF; cdr3_nt: TGCAGTGCTACTGACAGGGCCGGGGAGACCCAGTACTTC; j_call: TRBJ2-5; clone_size: .; d_call: TRBD1; v_call: TRBV20-1
cdr3_aa: CATSSRQGLDYGYTF; cdr3_nt: TGTGCCACCAGCAGCAGACAGGGTTTAGACTATGGCTACACCTTC; j_call: TRBJ1-2; clone_size: .; d_call: TRBD1; v_call: TRBV15